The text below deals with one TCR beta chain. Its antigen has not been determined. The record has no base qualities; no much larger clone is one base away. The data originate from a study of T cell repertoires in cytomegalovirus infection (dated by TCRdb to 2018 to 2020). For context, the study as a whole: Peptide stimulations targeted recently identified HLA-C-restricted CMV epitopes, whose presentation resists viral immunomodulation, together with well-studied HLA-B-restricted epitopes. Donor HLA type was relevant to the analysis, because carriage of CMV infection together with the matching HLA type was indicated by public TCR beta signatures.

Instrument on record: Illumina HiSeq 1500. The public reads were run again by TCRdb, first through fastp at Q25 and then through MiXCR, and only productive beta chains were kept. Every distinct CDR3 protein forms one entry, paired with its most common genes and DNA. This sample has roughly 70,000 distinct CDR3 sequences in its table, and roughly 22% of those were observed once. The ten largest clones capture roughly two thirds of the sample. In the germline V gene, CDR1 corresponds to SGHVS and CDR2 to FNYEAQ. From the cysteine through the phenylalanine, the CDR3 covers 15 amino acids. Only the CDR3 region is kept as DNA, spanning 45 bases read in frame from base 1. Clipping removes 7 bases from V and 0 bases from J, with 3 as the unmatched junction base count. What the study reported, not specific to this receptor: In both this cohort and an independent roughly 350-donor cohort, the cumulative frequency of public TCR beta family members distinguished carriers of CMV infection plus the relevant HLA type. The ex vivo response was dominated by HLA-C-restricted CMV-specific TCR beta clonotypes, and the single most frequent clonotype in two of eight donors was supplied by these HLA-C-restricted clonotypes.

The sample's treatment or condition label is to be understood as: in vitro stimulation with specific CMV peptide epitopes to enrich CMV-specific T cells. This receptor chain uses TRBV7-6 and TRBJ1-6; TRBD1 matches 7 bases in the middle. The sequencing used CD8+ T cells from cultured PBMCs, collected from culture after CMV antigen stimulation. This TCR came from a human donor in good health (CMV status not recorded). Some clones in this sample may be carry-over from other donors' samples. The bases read TGTGCCAGCAAGACAGGGAGCTCCTATAATTCACCCCTCCACTTT. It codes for CASKTGSSYNSPLHF.